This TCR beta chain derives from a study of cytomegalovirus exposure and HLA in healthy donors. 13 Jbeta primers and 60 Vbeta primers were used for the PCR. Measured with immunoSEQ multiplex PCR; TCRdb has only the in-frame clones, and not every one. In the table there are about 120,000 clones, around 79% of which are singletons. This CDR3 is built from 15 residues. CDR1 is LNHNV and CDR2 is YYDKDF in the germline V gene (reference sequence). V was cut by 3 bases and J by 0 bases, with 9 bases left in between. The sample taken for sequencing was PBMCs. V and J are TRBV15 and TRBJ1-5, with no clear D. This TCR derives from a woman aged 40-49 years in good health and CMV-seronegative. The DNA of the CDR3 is TGTGCCACCAGCAGTCGAGCGATTAGCAATCAGCCCCAGCATTTT. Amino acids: CATSSRAISNQPQHF.